The T cell receptor (beta chain) described here comes from a study of T cells in Graves' hyperthyroidism and ophthalmopathy. Study-level results: From stable hyperthyroidism, ophthalmopathy was set apart by a 13 V-J model. Ophthalmopathy was identified by the model a median around 6.9 months ahead of onset. Within blood appeared most thyroid clonotypes that had expanded above 0.001.

In regard to this clonotype: Its cognate antigen is unknown.

Amplification of TCR beta CDR3 regions was performed using RNA transcripts as template. First-round RT-PCR with HTBI primers amplified the TCR CDR3 region. TCRdb analysed the multiplex PCR reads with MiXCR anew, one entry per CDR3 protein. The data contain 490,000 or so distinct CDR3 sequences, approximately 20% of them singletons. The source of the PBMCs was over 8.5 ml of fresh peripheral blood. Germline CDR1 is MDHEN and CDR2 is SYDVKM. This CDR3 has 14 amino acids. V lost 7 bases to trimming and J lost 8 bases; unmatched junction nucleotides: 12. Specimen: blood. This chain connects TRBV28 to TRBJ1-2; 8 bases line up with TRBD1. The clonotype comes from a man aged 35 to 55 with Graves' ophthalmopathy. DNA for the CDR3: TGTGCCAGCATCGACGACAGGGGAGGATGGGGCTACACCTTC. Amino acid sequence: CASIDDRGGWGYTF.